A selection of T cell receptor beta chains follows, all from one sample in a study of blood T cell repertoires in COVID-19. Method: immunoSEQ multiplex PCR; TCRdb's copy keeps in-frame clones and lacks some. The data contain some 110,000 clones, less than 90% of them singletons. The sequenced sample consisted of peripheral blood. These receptors all come from a man between 65 and 85 years old who had recovered from COVID-19. The CDR3 runs from the conserved cysteine through the conserved F or W. Fields, in order: V gene, clone size, D gene, J gene, CDR3 protein, CDR3 DNA. A D gene is named only where the DNA matches it firmly. Expanded clones are given a class, and other clones once, few, many or no size at all.

TRBV19	.	TRBD1	TRBJ1-5	CASSPDSWTGLNQPQHF	TGTGCCAGTAGCCCCGACTCCTGGACAGGTCTCAATCAGCCCCAGCATTTT
TRBV30	.	TRBD1	TRBJ1-3	CAWRDRGPYTIYF	TGTGCCTGGAGGGACAGGGGGCCGTACACCATATATTTT
TRBV9	.	TRBD1	TRBJ2-4	CASSLQGARDIQYF	TGTGCCAGCAGCCTTCAGGGGGCCCGGGACATTCAGTACTTC
TRBV6-2/TRBV6-3	once	TRBD1	TRBJ1-4	CASSRDSLNEKLFF	TGTGCCAGCAGTCGGGACAGCCTGAATGAAAAACTGTTTTTT
TRBV19	.	.	TRBJ1-5	CASSIRSDALSNQPQHF	TGTGCCAGTAGTATCCGGTCCGATGCGCTCTCTAATCAGCCCCAGCATTTT
TRBV2	.	.	TRBJ2-3	CASSDNLSGVSTDTQYF	TGTGCCAGCAGTGATAATTTGTCGGGAGTGAGCACAGATACGCAGTATTTT
TRBV5-1	.	.	TRBJ2-7	CASSLGQDSYEQYF	TGCGCCAGCAGCTTGGGACAGGACTCCTACGAGCAGTACTTC
TRBV2	.	TRBD1	TRBJ1-1	CASRIQGGDEAFF	TGTGCCAGCAGAATACAGGGGGGAGATGAAGCTTTCTTT
TRBV10-3	.	.	TRBJ1-2	CATLKKEGSEYGYTF	TGTGCCACCCTAAAAAAGGAGGGGAGTGAGTATGGCTACACCTTC
TRBV5-1	.	.	TRBJ2-2	CASLGGPGAGELFF	TGCGCCAGCCTGGGCGGGCCCGGGGCCGGGGAGCTGTTTTTT
TRBV5-1	.	.	TRBJ2-1	CASSLEVTGWQFF	TGCGCCAGCAGCTTGGAGGTCACAGGTTGGCAGTTCTTC
TRBV24-1	.	TRBD2	TRBJ2-2	CATSELAGPDDYTGELFF	TGTGCCACCAGTGAGCTAGCGGGGCCTGACGATTACACCGGGGAGCTGTTTTTT
TRBV29-1	.	.	TRBJ2-6	CSVGLYTTSGANVLTF	TGCAGCGTTGGATTGTATACAACCTCTGGGGCCAACGTCCTGACTTTC
TRBV10-3	once	.	TRBJ1-2	CAISTTGNYGYTF	TGTGCCATCAGTACAACAGGGAACTATGGCTACACCTTC
TRBV9	.	.	TRBJ2-5	CASSAGDTRETQYF	TGTGCCAGCAGCGCAGGGGACACACGGGAGACCCAGTACTTC
TRBV5-1	.	TRBD1	TRBJ1-1	CASSLLGQYTEAFF	TGCGCCAGCAGCTTGTTGGGACAGTACACTGAAGCTTTCTTT
TRBV6-5	.	.	TRBJ1-6	CASSRTRENSPLHF	TGTGCCAGCAGCCGTACAAGGGAGAATTCACCCCTCCACTTT
TRBV5-1	.	.	TRBJ1-1	CASSGGYGNAEAFF	TGCGCCAGCAGCGGCGGATACGGTAACGCTGAAGCTTTCTTT
TRBV6-5	.	TRBD1	TRBJ1-1	CASSYGQGGTEAFF	TGTGCCAGCAGTTATGGACAGGGGGGAACTGAAGCTTTCTTT
TRBV5-1	.	TRBD2	TRBJ2-1	CASSLVSGRALNEQFF	TGCGCCAGCAGCTTGGTTAGCGGGAGGGCCTTGAATGAGCAGTTCTTC
TRBV6-5	.	TRBD1	TRBJ2-7	CASDRGDPYEQYF	TGTGCCAGTGACAGGGGGGACCCCTACGAGCAGTACTTC
TRBV7-9	once	.	TRBJ2-2	CASSPRGGVNTGELFF	TGTGCCAGCAGCCCCCGAGGCGGGGTGAACACCGGGGAGCTGTTTTTT
TRBV29-1	.	.	TRBJ2-2	CSVDRDANTGELFF	TGCAGCGTTGACAGGGATGCGAACACCGGGGAGCTGTTTTTT
TRBV3-1/TRBV3-2	.	.	TRBJ2-7	CASSQWASGDYEQYF	TGTGCCAGCAGCCAATGGGCCTCGGGGGACTACGAGCAGTACTTC
TRBV4-1	once	TRBD2	TRBJ2-7	CASSQRLAGAYEQYF	TGCGCCAGCAGCCAGAGACTAGCGGGGGCCTACGAGCAGTACTTC
TRBV28	.	.	TRBJ1-3	CASSFRGNGNTIYF	TGTGCCAGCAGCTTTAGGGGGAACGGAAACACCATATATTTT
TRBV30	.	.	TRBJ2-5	CAWSQGVQETQYF	TGTGCCTGGAGTCAAGGGGTTCAAGAGACCCAGTACTTC
TRBV28	medium-sized	TRBD1	TRBJ1-2	CASSFTQGDYGYTF	TGTGCCAGCAGTTTTACGCAGGGGGACTATGGCTACACCTTC
TRBV28	.	TRBD1	TRBJ1-5	CASNIQGARVFNQPQHF	TGTGCCAGCAACATACAGGGGGCGCGAGTATTCAATCAGCCCCAGCATTTT
TRBV7-9	.	TRBD1	TRBJ1-5	CASSLGTGGNQPQHF	TGTGCCAGCAGCTTAGGGACAGGGGGCAATCAGCCCCAGCATTTT